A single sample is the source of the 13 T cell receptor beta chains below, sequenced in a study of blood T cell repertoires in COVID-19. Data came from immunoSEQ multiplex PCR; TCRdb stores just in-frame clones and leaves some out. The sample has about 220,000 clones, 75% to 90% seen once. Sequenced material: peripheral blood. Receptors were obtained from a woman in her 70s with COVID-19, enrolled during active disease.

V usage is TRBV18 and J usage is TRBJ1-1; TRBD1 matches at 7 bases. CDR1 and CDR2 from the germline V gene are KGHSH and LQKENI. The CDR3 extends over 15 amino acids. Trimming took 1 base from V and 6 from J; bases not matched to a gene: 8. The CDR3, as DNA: TGTGCCAGCTCACCACATCCGGGACAGAGCGCTGAAGCTTTCTTT. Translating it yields CASSPHPGQSAEAFF.

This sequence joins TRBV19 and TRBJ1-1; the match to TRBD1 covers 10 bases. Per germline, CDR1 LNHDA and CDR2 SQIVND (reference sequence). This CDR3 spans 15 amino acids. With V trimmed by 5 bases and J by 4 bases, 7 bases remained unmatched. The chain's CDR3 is CASSFRTGGSTEAFF. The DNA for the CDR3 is TGTGCCAGTAGTTTCCGGACAGGGGGGTCCACTGAAGCTTTCTTT.

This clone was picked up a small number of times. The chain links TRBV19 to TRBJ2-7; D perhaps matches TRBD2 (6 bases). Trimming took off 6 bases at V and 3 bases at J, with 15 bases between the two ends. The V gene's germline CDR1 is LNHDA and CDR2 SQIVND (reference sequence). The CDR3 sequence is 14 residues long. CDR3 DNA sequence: TGTGCCAGTAGATACCAAGGAGGGGACTACGAGCAGTACTTC. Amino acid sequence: CASRYQGGDYEQYF.

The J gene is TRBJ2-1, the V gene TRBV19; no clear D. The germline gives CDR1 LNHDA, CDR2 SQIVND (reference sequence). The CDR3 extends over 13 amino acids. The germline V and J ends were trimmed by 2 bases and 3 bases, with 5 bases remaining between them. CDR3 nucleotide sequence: TGTGCCAGTAGTATAATACTCTACAATGAGCAGTTCTTC. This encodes CASSIILYNEQFF.

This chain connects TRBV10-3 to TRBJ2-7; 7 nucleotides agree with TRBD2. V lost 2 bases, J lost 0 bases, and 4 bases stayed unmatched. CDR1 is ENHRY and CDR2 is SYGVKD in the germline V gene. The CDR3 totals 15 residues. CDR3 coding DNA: TGTGCCATCAGTGAGAATAGCGGGTACTCCTACGAGCAGTACTTC. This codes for CAISENSGYSYEQYF.

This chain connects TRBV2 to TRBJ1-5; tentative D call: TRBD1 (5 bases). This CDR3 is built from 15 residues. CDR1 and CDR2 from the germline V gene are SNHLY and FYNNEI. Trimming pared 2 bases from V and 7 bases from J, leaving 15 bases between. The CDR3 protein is CASSERGKGSQPQHF. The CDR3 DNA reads TGTGCCAGCAGTGAAAGGGGCAAGGGCAGCCAGCCCCAGCATTTT. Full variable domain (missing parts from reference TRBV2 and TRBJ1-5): EPEVTQTPSHQVTQMGQEVILRCVPISNHLYFYWYRQILGQKVEFLVSFYNNEISEKSEIFDDQFSVERPDGSNFTLKIRSTKLEDSAMYFCASSERGKGSQPQHFGDGTRLSIL.

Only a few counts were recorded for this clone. The CDR3 region has the DNA TGTGCCACCTCACGGACATTCCCTGAAGCTTTCTTT. Translation: CATSRTFPEAFF. This chain joins TRBV24-1 and TRBJ1-1; D is perhaps TRBD1 (5 bases). V lost 9 bases, J lost 6 bases, and 13 bases lay in between. Germline V gene data show CDR1 as KGHDR and CDR2 as SFDVKD. The CDR3 spans 12 residues.

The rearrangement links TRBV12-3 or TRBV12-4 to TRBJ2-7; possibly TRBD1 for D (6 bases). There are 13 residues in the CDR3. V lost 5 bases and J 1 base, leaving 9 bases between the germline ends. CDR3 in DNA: TGTGCCAGCAGTCGTGACAGGTCCTACGAGCAGTACTTC. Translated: CASSRDRSYEQYF.

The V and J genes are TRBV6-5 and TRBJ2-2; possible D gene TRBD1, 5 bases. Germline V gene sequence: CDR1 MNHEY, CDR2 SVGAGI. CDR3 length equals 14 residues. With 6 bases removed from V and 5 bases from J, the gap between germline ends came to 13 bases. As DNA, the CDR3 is TGTGCCAGCAGCCCCGACAGTCGGACCGGGGAGCTGTTTTTT. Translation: CASSPDSRTGELFF.

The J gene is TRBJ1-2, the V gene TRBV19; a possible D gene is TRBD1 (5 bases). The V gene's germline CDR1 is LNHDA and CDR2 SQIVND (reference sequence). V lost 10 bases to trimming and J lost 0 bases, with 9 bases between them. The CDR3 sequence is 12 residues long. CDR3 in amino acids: CATGPPNYGYTF. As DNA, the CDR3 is TGTGCCACAGGGCCTCCTAACTATGGCTACACCTTC. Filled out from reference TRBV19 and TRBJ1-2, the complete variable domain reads DGGITQSPKYLFRKEGQNVTLSCEQNLNHDAMYWYRQDPGQGLRLIYYSQIVNDFQKGDIAEGYSVSREKKESFPLTVTSAQKNPTAFYLCATGPPNYGYTFGSGTRLTVV.

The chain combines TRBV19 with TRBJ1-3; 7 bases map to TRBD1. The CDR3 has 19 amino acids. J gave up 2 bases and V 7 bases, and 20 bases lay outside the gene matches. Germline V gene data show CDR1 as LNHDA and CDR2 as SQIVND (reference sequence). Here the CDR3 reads CASTIPQGLSLGTGNTIYF. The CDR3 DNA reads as TGTGCCAGTACCATACCACAGGGGCTTTCCCTCGGAACTGGAAACACCATATATTTT.

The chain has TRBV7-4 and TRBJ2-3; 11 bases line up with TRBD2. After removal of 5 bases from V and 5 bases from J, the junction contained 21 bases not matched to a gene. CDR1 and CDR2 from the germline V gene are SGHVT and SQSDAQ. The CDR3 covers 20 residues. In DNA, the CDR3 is TGTGCCAGCAGCCTACAACGCCTTAGCGGGAGGGCCTTCGGAAAAGATACGCAGTATTTT. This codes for CASSLQRLSGRAFGKDTQYF.

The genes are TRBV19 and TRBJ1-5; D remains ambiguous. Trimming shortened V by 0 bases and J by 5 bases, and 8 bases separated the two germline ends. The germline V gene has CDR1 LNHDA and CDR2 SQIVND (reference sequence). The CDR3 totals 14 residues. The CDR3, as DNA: TGTGCCAGTAGTATAGACAGTGCCTATCAGCCCCAGCATTTT. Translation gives CASSIDSAYQPQHF. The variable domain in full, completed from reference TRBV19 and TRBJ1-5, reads DGGITQSPKYLFRKEGQNVTLSCEQNLNHDAMYWYRQDPGQGLRLIYYSQIVNDFQKGDIAEGYSVSREKKESFPLTVTSAQKNPTAFYLCASSIDSAYQPQHFGDGTRLSIL.